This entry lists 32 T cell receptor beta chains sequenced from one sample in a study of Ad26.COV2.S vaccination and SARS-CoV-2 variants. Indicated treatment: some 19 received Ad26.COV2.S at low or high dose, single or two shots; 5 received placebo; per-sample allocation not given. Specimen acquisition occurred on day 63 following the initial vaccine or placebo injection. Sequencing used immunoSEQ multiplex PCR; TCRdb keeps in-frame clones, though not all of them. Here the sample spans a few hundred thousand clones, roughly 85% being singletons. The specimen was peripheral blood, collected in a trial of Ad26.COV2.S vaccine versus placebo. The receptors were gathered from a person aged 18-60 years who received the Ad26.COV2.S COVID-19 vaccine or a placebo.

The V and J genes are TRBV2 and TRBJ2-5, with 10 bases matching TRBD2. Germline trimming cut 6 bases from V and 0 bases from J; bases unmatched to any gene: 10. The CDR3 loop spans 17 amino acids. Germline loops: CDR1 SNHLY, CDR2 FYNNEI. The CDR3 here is CASRGLQGLADQETQYF. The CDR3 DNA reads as TGTGCCAGCAGGGGACTTCAAGGACTAGCGGACCAAGAGACCCAGTACTTC.

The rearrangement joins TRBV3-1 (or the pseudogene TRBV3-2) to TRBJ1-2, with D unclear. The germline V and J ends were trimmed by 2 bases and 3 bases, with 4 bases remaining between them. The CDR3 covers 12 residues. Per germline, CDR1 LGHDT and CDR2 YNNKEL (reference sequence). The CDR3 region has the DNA TGTGCCAGCAGCCAAACCGACTATGGCTACACCTTC. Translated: CASSQTDYGYTF.

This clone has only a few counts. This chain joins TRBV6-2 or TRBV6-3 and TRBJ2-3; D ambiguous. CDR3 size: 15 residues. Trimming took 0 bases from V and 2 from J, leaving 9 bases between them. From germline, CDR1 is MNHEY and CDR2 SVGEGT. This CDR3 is CASSYSKTNTDTQYF. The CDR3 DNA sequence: TGTGCCAGCAGTTACTCAAAAACGAACACAGATACGCAGTATTTT.

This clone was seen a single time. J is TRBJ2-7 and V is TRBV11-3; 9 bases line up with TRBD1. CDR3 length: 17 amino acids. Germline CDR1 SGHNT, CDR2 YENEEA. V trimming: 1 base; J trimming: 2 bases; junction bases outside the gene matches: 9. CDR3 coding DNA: TGTGCCAGCAGCTTAGTTGAGGGACAGGGTCCAACCTACGAGCAGTACGTC. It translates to CASSLVEGQGPTYEQYV.

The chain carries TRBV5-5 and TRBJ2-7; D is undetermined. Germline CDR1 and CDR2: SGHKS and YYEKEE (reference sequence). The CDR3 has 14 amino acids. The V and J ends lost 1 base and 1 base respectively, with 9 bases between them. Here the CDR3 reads CASSLRRSSYEQYF. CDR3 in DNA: TGTGCCAGCAGCTTGAGGCGGAGTTCCTACGAGCAGTACTTC.

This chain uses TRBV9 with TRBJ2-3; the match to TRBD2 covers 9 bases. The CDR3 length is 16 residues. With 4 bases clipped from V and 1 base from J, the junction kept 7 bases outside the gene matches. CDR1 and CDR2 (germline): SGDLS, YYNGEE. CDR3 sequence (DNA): TGTGCCAGCAGCTCCGGACTAGCGAGTGGCACAGATACGCAGTATTTT. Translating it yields CASSSGLASGTDTQYF.

The CDR3 here is CASSLARTRETQYF. CDR3 nucleotides: TGTGCCAGCAGCTTAGCTCGGACGAGGGAGACCCAGTACTTC. The gene calls are TRBV7-6 and TRBJ2-5; D is undetermined. There are 14 residues in the CDR3. V lost 0 bases to trimming and J lost 5 bases, with 10 bases between them. Per germline, CDR1 SGHVS and CDR2 FNYEAQ.

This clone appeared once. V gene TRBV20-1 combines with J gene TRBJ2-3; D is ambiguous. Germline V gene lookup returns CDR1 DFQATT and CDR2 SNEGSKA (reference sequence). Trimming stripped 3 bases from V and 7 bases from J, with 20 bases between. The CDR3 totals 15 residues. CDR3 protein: CSASGYLLLGYTQYF. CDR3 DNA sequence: TGCAGTGCTAGTGGCTATTTACTTCTCGGATATACGCAGTATTTT.

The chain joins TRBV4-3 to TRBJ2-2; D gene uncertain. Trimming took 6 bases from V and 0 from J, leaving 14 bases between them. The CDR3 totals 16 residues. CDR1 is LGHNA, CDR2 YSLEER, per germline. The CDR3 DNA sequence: TGCGCCAGCAGTCAATTTTGGCTAGCGAACACCGGGGAGCTGTTTTTT. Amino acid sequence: CASSQFWLANTGELFF.

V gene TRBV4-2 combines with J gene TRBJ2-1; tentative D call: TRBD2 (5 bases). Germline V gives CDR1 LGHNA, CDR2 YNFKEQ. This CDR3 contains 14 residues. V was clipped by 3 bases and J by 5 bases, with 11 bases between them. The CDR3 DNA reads TGTGCCAGCAGCCAGGGAGCGGCCGACAATGAGCAGTTCTTC. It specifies CASSQGAADNEQFF.

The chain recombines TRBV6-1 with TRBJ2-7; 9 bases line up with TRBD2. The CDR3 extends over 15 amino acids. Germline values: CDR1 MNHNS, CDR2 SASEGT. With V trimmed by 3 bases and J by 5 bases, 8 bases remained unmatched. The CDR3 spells CASSDLAGSPNEQYV. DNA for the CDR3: TGTGCCAGCAGTGACCTAGCGGGATCTCCCAACGAGCAGTACGTC.

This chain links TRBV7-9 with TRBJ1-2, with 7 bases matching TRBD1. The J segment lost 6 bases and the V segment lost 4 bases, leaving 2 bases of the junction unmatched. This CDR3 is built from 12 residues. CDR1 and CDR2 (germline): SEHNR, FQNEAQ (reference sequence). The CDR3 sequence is CASSSGQNGYTF. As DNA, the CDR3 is TGTGCCAGCAGCTCGGGACAGAATGGCTACACCTTC.

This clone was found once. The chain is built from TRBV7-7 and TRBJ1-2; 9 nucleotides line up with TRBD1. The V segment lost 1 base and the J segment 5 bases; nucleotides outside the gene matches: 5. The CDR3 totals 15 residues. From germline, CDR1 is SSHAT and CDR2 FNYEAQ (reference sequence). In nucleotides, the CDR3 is TGTGCCAGCAGCTTAGAGGGGACAGGGAGTTATGGCTACACCTTC. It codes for CASSLEGTGSYGYTF. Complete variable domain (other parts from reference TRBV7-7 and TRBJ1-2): GAGVSQSPRYKVTKRGQDVTLRCDPISSHATLYWYQQALGQGPEFLTYFNYEAQPDKSGLPSDRFSAERPEGSISTLTIQRTEQRDSAMYRCASSLEGTGSYGYTFGSGTRLTVV.

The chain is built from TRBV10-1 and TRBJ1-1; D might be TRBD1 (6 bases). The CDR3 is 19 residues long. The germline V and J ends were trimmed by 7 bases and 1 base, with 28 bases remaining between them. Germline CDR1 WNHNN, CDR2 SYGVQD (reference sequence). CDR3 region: CASISPQPTTGTSNTEAFF. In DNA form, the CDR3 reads TGCGCCAGCATTTCCCCACAACCGACTACAGGGACCTCGAACACTGAAGCTTTCTTT.

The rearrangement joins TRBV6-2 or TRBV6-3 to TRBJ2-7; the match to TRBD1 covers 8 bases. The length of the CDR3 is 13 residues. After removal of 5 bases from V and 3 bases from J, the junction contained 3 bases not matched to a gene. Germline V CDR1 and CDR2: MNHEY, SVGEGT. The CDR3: CASSQTGGYEQYF. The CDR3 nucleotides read TGTGCCAGCAGTCAAACAGGGGGCTACGAGCAGTACTTC.

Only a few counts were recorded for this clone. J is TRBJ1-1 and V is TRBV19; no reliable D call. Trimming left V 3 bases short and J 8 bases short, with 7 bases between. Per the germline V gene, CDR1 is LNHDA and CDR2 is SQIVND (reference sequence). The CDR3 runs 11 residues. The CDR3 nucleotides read TGTGCCAGTAGTATTGGCGGAGAAGCTTTCTTT. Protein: CASSIGGEAFF.

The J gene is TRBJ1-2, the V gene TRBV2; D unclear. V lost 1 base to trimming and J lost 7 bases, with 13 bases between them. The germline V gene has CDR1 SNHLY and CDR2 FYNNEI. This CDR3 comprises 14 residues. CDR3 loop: CASSEGIRGTGYTF. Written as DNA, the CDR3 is TGTGCCAGCAGTGAAGGAATACGCGGAACTGGCTACACCTTC.

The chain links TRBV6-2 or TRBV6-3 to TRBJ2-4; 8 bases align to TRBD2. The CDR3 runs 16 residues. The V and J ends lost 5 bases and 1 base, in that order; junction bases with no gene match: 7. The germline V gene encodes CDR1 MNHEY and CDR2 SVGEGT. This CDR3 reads CASSRGREGAKNIQYF. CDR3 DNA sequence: TGTGCCAGCAGTAGGGGACGGGAGGGGGCCAAAAACATTCAGTACTTC.

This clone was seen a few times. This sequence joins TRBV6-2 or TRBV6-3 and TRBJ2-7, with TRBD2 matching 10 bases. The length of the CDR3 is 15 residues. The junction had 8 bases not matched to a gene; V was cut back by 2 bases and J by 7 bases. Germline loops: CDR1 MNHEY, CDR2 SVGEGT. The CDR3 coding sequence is TGTGCCAGCAGTTACGGGAGCGGGGGGGCCGGAGAGCAGTACTTC. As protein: CASSYGSGGAGEQYF.

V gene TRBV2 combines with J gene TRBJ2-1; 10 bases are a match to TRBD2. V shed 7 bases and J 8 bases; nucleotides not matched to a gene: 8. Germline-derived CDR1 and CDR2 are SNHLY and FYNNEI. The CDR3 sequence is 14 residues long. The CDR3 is CASTPGLARYEQFF. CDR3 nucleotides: TGTGCCAGCACTCCGGGACTAGCGAGGTATGAGCAGTTCTTC.

The CDR3 here is CASSEKGQGYDQPQHF. The CDR3 coding sequence is TGTGCCAGCAGTGAAAAGGGACAGGGATACGATCAGCCCCAGCATTTT. V usage is TRBV6-1 and J usage is TRBJ1-5; 9 positions agree with TRBD1. With V trimmed by 2 bases and J by 5 bases, 7 bases remained unmatched. Per the germline V gene, CDR1 is MNHNS and CDR2 is SASEGT. The CDR3 length is 16 residues.

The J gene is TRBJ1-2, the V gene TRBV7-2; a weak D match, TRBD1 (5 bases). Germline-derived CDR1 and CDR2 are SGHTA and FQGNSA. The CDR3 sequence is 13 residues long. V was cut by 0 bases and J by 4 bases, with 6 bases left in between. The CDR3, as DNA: TGTGCCAGCAGCTTAGCCGGGACCTATGGCTACACCTTC. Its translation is CASSLAGTYGYTF.

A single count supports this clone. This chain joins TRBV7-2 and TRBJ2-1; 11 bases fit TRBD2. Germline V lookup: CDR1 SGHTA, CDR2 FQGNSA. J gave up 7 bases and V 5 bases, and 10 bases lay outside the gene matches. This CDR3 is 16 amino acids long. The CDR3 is CASSALRASGGNEQFF. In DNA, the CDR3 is TGTGCCAGCAGCGCCCTTCGGGCTAGCGGGGGGAATGAGCAGTTCTTC.

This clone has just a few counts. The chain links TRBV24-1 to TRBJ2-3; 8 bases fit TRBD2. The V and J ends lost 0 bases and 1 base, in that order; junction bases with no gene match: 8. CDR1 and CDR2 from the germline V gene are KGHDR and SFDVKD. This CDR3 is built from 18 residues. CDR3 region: CATSDLVAREVGTDTQYF. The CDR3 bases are TGTGCCACCAGTGATTTGGTAGCGCGGGAGGTAGGCACAGATACGCAGTATTTT.

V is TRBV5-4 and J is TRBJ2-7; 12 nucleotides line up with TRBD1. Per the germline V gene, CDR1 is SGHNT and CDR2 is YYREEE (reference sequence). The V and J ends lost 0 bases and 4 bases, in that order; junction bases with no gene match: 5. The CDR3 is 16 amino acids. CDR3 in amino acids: CASSLALGQGAYEQYF. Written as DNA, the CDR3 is TGTGCCAGCAGCTTGGCCTTGGGACAGGGGGCATACGAGCAGTACTTC.

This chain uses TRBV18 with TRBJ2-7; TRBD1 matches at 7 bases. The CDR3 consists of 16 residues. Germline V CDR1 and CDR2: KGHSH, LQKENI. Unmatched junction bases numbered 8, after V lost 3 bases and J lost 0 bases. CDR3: CASSPQQGDHSYEQYV. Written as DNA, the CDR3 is TGTGCCAGCTCACCCCAGCAGGGGGACCACTCCTACGAGCAGTACGTC.

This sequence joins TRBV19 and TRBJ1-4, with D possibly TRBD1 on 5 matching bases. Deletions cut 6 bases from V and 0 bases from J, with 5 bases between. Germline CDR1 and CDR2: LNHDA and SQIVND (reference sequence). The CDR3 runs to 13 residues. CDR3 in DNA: TGTGCCAGTAGGACAGCAACTAATGAAAAACTGTTTTTT. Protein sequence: CASRTATNEKLFF.

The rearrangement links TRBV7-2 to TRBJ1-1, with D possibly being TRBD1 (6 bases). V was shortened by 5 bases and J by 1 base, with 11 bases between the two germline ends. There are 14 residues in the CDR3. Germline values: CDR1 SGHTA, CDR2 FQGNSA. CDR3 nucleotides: TGTGCCAGCAGCCGCGGGGGCGCGAACACTGAAGCTTTCTTT. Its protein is CASSRGGANTEAFF.

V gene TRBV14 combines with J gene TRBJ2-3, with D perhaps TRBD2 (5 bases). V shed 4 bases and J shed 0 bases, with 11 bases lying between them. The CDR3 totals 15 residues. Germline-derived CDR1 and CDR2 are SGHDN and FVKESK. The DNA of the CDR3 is TGTGCCAGCAGCCCCTCGACTACCAGCACAGATACGCAGTATTTT. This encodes CASSPSTTSTDTQYF.

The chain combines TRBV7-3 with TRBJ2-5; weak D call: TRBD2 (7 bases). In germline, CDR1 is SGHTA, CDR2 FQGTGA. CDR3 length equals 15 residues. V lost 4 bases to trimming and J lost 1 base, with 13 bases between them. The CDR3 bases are TGTGCCAGCAGCTGGACAGCGGGACCCCAAGAGACCCAGTACTTC. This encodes CASSWTAGPQETQYF.

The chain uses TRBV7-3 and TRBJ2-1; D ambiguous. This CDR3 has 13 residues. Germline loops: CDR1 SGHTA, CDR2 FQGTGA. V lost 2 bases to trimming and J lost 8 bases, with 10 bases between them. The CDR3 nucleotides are TGTGCCAGCAGCTTAGAAGTTAACCATGAGCAGTTCTTC. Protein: CASSLEVNHEQFF.

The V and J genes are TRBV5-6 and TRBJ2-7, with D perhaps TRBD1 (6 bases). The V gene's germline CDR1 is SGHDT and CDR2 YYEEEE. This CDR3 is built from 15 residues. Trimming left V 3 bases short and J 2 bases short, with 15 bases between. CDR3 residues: CASSWNRVPPYEQYF. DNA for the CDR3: TGTGCCAGCAGCTGGAACAGGGTACCTCCCTACGAGCAGTACTTC.